These 6 T cell receptor beta chains were all obtained from the same sample, sequenced in a study of naive and memory T cell subsets. Overall study findings and caveats: A few larger clonotypes appeared in naive repertoires, especially CD8, possibly memory cells re-expressing CD45RA.

Two oligonucleotides, mixed equimolar, formed the beta constant-region primer covering TRBC1 and TRBC2. The ligated cDNA underwent four PCR rounds using SP2 and nested alpha and beta constant-region primers. MiXCR, applied by TCRdb to the UMI-ligation and nested PCR reads, yields one record per CDR3 protein. Of around 100,000 distinct CDR3 sequences detected, roughly 15% appear once; the ten largest clones hold approximately 2.6%. Their target antigens are unknown. The sequenced material came from naive CD8+ T cells from blood. The receptors were gathered from a human donor in good health.

The V call is TRBV7-9, the J call TRBJ2-5; 7 bases agree with TRBD1. The V and J ends lost 5 bases and 1 base, in that order; junction bases with no gene match: 7. Germline-derived CDR1 and CDR2 are SEHNR and FQNEAQ (reference sequence). The CDR3 covers 15 residues. The CDR3 spells CASSRDRDVQETQYF. DNA of the CDR3: TGTGCCAGCAGCCGGGACAGAGATGTCCAAGAGACCCAGTACTTC.

The V and J genes are TRBV4-2 and TRBJ1-1, with a weak D call TRBD1 (5 bases). CDR1 and CDR2 (germline): LGHNA, YNFKEQ. V lost 1 base, J lost 6 bases, and 12 bases lay in between. CDR3 length: 14 amino acids. CDR3 nucleotides: TGTGCCAGCAGCCAAGCCCCTGGGACTCCTGAAGCTTTCTTT. Translated: CASSQAPGTPEAFF.

The chain carries TRBV4-3 and TRBJ1-3; no reliable D call. Germline CDR1 and CDR2: LGHNA and YSLEER. V lost 1 base and J 1 base, leaving 20 bases between the germline ends. The CDR3 runs to 19 residues. The DNA of the CDR3 is TGCGCCAGCAGCCAAGTTCGCCAGGATAGGAATCCTTCTGGAAACACCATATATTTT. Translation gives CASSQVRQDRNPSGNTIYF.

This clonotype was counted only a few times. The rearrangement links TRBV7-6 to TRBJ2-5, with TRBD1 matching over 7 bases. V shed 5 bases and J 5 bases; nucleotides not matched to a gene: 20. In germline, CDR1 is SGHVS, CDR2 FNYEAQ. The length of the CDR3 is 18 residues. The CDR3 DNA sequence: TGTGCCAGCAGCCCTCTGGCCCCAACAGGGGCAAAGGGGGAGACCCAGTACTTC. Protein sequence: CASSPLAPTGAKGETQYF.

This clonotype was counted only a few times. The V and J genes are TRBV19 and TRBJ2-5, with D perhaps matching TRBD1 (5 bases). Germline V gene lookup returns CDR1 LNHDA and CDR2 SQIVND (reference sequence). The CDR3 sequence is 15 residues long. The V gene lost 6 bases and the J gene lost 5 bases, with 19 bases spanning the gap. CDR3 amino acids: CASRTMDTSVETQYF. The CDR3, as DNA: TGTGCCAGTAGGACCATGGACACCTCGGTTGAGACCCAGTACTTC.

The rearrangement joins TRBV5-5 to TRBJ1-2; TRBD1 matches at 7 bases. Germline lookup yields CDR1 SGHKS and CDR2 YYEKEE (reference sequence). This CDR3 comprises 16 residues. J was trimmed by 0 bases and V by 2 bases; bases with no gene match: 7. DNA of the CDR3: TGTGCCAGCAGCTTCCGGGACAGAGTAACTAACTATGGCTACACCTTC. Its protein is CASSFRDRVTNYGYTF.